A single TCR beta chain is shown here with its context. Its matching antigen is unknown. V was trimmed by 0 bases and J by 5 bases, leaving 13 bases between them. Germline V CDR1 and CDR2: ENHRY, SYGVKD. This CDR3 contains 15 residues. Unique molecular identifiers tagged the TCRbeta library. MiXCR was run by TCRdb on the PCR reads, yielding one entry per CDR3 protein. The table has a few hundred thousand distinct CDR3 sequences, around 27% seen once. The data were taken from a study of T-cell reconstitution after alpha-beta-depleted transplantation in children. Study conclusions and caveats: By one year post-transplant, T-cell counts and diversity largely arose from T cells that were newly produced. Several hundred rapidly expanded clones from non-depleted graft cells reportedly supplied alpha-beta T cells about two months post-transplant.

The V gene is TRBV10-3, the J gene TRBJ2-5; D is ambiguous. The sequences come from PBMCs, collected before TCRalphabeta/CD19-depleted stem cell transplant. This TCR was recovered from a boy under two years old with Wiskott-Aldrich syndrome, due to receive a stem cell transplant. CDR3 in amino acids: CAISESVTNRETQYF. The CDR3 DNA reads as TGTGCCATCAGTGAGTCGGTAACGAACCGGGAGACCCAGTACTTC.